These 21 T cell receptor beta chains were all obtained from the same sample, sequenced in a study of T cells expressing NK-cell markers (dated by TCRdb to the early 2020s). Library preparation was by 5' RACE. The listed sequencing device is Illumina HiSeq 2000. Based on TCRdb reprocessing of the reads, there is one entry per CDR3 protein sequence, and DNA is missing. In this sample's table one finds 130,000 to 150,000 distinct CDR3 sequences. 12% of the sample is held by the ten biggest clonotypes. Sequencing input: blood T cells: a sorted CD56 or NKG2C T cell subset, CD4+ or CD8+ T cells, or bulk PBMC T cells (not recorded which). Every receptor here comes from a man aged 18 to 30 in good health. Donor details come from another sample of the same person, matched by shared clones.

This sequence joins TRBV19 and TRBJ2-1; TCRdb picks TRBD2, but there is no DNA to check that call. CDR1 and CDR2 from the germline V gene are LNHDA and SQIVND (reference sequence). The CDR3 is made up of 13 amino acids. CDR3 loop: CASTSGMGNEQFF.

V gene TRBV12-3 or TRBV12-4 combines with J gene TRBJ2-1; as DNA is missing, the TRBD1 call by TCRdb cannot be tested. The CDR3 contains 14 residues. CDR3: CASSPTGGLREQFF.

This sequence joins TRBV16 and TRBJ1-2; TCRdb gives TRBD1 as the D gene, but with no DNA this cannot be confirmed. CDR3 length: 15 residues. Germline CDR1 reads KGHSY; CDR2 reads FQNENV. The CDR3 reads CASSPPAAWALGYTF.

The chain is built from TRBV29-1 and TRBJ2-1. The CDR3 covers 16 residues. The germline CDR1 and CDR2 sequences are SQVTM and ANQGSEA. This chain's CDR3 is CSVVGSRRSSYNEQFF.

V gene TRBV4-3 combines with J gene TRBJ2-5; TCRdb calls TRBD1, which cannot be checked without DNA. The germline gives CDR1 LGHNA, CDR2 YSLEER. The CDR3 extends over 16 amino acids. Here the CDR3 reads CASSQDGTGPQETQYF.

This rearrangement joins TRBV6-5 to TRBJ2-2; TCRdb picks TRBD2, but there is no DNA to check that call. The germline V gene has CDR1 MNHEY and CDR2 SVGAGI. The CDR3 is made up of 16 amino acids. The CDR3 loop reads CASSFYRTLNTGELFF.

This chain's CDR3 is CASSAGPGNHNEQFF. The rearrangement links TRBV7-9 to TRBJ2-1; no DNA is available, so the TRBD1 call from TCRdb remains unchecked. Germline CDR1 SEHNR, CDR2 FQNEAQ (reference sequence). The length of the CDR3 is 15 residues.

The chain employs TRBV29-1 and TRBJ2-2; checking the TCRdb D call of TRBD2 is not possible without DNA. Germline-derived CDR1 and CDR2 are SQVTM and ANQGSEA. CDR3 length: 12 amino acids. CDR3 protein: CSVDYGLGELFF.

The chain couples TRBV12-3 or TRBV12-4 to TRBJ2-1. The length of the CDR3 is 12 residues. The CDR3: CASRPDVDEQFF.

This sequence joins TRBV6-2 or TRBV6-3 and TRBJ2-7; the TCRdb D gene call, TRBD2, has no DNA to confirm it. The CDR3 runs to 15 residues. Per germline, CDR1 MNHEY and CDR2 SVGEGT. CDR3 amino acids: CASSSTGLAMDEQYF.

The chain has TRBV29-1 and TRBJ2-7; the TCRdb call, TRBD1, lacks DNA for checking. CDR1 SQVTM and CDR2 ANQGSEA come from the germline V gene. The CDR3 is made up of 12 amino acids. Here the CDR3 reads CSVKTGSGEQYF.

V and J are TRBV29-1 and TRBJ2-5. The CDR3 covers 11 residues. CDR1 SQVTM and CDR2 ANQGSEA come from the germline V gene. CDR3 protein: CSVVFSETQYF.

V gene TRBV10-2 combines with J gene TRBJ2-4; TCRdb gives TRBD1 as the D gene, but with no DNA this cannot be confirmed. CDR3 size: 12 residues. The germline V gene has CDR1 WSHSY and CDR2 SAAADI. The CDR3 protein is CASRQGLNIQYF.

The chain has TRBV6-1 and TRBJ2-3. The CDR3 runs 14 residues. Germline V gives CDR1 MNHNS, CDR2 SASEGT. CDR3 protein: CASISGSYTDTQYF.

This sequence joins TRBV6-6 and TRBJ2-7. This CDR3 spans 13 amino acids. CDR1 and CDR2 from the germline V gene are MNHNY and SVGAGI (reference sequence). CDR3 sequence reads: CASSGRHSYEQYF.

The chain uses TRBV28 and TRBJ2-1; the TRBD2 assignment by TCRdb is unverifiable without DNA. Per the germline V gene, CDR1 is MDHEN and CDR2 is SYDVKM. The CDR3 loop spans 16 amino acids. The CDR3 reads CASSLGLTGSYNEQFF.

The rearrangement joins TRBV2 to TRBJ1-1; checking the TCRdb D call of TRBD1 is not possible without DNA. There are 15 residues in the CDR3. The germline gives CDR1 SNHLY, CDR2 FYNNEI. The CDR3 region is CASSLRDRLNTEAFF.

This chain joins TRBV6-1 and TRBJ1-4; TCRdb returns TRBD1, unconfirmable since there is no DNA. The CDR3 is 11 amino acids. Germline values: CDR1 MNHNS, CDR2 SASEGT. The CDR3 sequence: CASWGSEKLFF.

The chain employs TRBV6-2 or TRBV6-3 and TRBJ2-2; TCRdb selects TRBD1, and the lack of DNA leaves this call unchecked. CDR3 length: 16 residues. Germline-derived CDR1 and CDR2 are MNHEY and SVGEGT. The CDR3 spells CASTDAGEGDTGELFF.

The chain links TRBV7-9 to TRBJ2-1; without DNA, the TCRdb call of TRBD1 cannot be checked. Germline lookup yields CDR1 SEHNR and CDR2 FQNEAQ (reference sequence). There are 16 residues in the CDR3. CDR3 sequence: CASSLESGQGTNEQFF. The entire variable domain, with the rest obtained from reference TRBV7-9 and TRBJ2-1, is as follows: DTGVSQNPRHKITKRGQNVTFRCDPISEHNRLYWYRQTLGQGPEFLTYFQNEAQLEKSRLLSDRFSAERPKGSFSTLEIQRTEQGDSAMYLCASSLESGQGTNEQFFGPGTRLTVL.

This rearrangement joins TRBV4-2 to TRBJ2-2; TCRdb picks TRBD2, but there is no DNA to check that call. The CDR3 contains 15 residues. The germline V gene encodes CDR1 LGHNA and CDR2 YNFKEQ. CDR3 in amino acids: CASSLPYRNTGELFF.